The 29 T cell receptor beta chains given below trace back to one sample, sequenced in a study of CD8 T cells in ankylosing spondylitis (dated by TCRdb to about 2017). The library was generated by 5' RACE. TCRdb lists the instrument as Illumina HiSeq 2500. Clones were called with MiXCR by TCRdb after fastp trimmed the public reads at Q25, and only in-frame beta chains were retained. Here each entry gathers all rows of one CDR3 protein and keeps the most common genes and DNA. The sample has about 130,000 distinct CDR3 sequences on record, over 9.5% of them singletons. Around 4.3% of the sample is taken by the ten largest. Sequencing input: blood, either unsorted or a sorted T cell fraction (not recorded which). These receptors all stem from a female donor with ankylosing spondylitis or in good health (not recorded which).

This clonotype was counted between two and nine times. The chain links TRBV30 to TRBJ1-2, with TRBD1 matching over 8 bases. The V segment lost 8 bases and the J segment 8 bases; nucleotides outside the gene matches: 10. The germline V gene has CDR1 GTSNPN and CDR2 SVGIG (reference sequence). The CDR3 contains 12 residues. CDR3: CAGQGAVEGYTF. DNA of the CDR3: TGTGCCGGTCAGGGGGCCGTTGAAGGCTACACCTTC. Supplemented by reference TRBV30 and TRBJ1-2, the full variable domain reads SQTIHQWPATLVQPVGSPLSLECTVEGTSNPNLYWYRQAAGRGLQLLFYSVGIGQISSEVPQNLSASRPQDRQFILSSKKLLLSDSGFYLCAGQGAVEGYTFGSGTRLTVV.

This clonotype was seen ten or more times. The gene calls are TRBV20-1 and TRBJ1-2, with D maybe TRBD1 (5 bases). Trimming left V 1 base short and J 2 bases short, with 11 bases between. This CDR3 is 14 amino acids long. From germline, CDR1 is DFQATT and CDR2 SNEGSKA (reference sequence). DNA for the CDR3: TGCAGTGCTAGAGGGGGGACTGAAAACTATGGCTACACCTTC. It specifies CSARGGTENYGYTF.

This clonotype was counted ten times or more. The J gene is TRBJ2-3, the V gene TRBV5-1; TRBD2 matches at 8 bases. The germline gives CDR1 SGHRS, CDR2 YFSETQ. J gave up 3 bases and V 3 bases, and 9 bases lay outside the gene matches. CDR3 length: 16 residues. The CDR3 bases are TGCGCCAGCAGCTATCGCGGGGGGCCTGGGACAGATACGCAGTATTTT. It encodes CASSYRGGPGTDTQYF.

This clonotype was counted at least ten times. In DNA form, the CDR3 reads TGCAGTGCTAGAATCGGGGCCAAAAACATTCAGTACTTC. Residues: CSARIGAKNIQYF. The chain joins TRBV20-1 to TRBJ2-4; D remains unclear. The germline gives CDR1 DFQATT, CDR2 SNEGSKA (reference sequence). V was trimmed by 2 bases and J by 1 base, leaving 6 bases between them. The CDR3 contains 13 residues.

This clonotype was observed at least ten times. This sequence joins TRBV29-1 and TRBJ2-1; D perhaps matches TRBD1 (6 bases). CDR3 length equals 16 residues. Germline CDR1 SQVTM, CDR2 ANQGSEA. V lost 4 bases and J lost 2, with 18 bases in between. The CDR3 spells CSVGQDSQDTYNEQFF. The DNA of the CDR3 is TGCAGCGTTGGACAGGACAGCCAGGACACCTACAATGAGCAGTTCTTC.

This clonotype was detected only a few times. The genes are TRBV4-1 and TRBJ2-3, with D unclear. V lost 0 bases, J lost 4 bases, and 14 bases lay in between. CDR1 MGHRA and CDR2 YSYEKL come from the germline V gene. The CDR3 has 16 residues. The CDR3 sequence: CASSQDRLVLPDTQYF. CDR3 DNA: TGCGCCAGCAGCCAAGATCGGCTAGTCCTCCCAGATACGCAGTATTTT.

This clonotype was counted between two and nine times. The chain couples TRBV29-1 to TRBJ2-7; 8 nucleotides line up with TRBD1. The CDR3 spans 13 residues. Trimming removed 6 bases from V and 4 bases from J; junction bases left unmatched: 8. CDR1 and CDR2 (germline): SQVTM, ANQGSEA. CDR3 DNA: TGCAGCGTCGCGTCCGGACAGGGTTACGAGCAGTACTTC. Translation: CSVASGQGYEQYF.

The chain links TRBV5-4 to TRBJ1-3, with D perhaps TRBD1 (6 bases). V was clipped by 5 bases and J by 8 bases, with 11 bases between them. CDR1 is SGHNT, CDR2 YYREEE, per germline (reference sequence). The CDR3 consists of 12 residues. DNA of the CDR3: TGTGCCAGCAGTTCAGGGGCGGACACCATATATTTT. It encodes CASSSGADTIYF.

There are many counts of this clonotype. V usage is TRBV5-1 and J usage is TRBJ2-2, with 9 bases matching TRBD1. The CDR3 is made up of 18 amino acids. Germline CDR1 is SGHRS and CDR2 is YFSETQ. V lost 0 bases and J lost 2; bases outside the gene matches: 8. The DNA of the CDR3 is TGCGCCAGCAGCTTGGCAAGGGGACAGGGACAAAACACCGGGGAGCTGTTTTTT. Translating gives CASSLARGQGQNTGELFF.

The table lists this clonotype with many counts. V gene TRBV3-1 combines with J gene TRBJ1-4; D uncertain. V dropped 4 bases and J dropped 7 bases, with 4 bases sitting between them. Germline CDR1 and CDR2: LGHDT and YNNKEL (reference sequence). The CDR3 runs to 11 residues. The chain's CDR3 is CASSRSEKLFF. CDR3 bases: TGTGCCAGCAGCCGGAGTGAAAAACTGTTTTTT.

This clonotype was seen repeatedly, ten times or more. The V gene is TRBV7-2, the J gene TRBJ2-7; possible D gene TRBD1, 5 bases. The germline CDR1 and CDR2 sequences are SGHTA and FQGNSA. The CDR3 extends over 13 amino acids. With 0 bases removed from V and 4 bases from J, the gap between germline ends came to 7 bases. In DNA form, the CDR3 reads TGTGCCAGCAGCTTAGCAGACAGTTACGAGCAGTACTTC. The encoded protein is CASSLADSYEQYF.

V usage is TRBV5-5 and J usage is TRBJ2-5, with 7 bases that match TRBD2. The V gene's germline CDR1 is SGHKS and CDR2 YYEKEE (reference sequence). This CDR3 contains 14 residues. V trimming: 2 bases; J trimming: 2 bases; junction bases outside the gene matches: 3. The CDR3 protein is CASSFGTMQETQYF. Written as DNA, the CDR3 is TGTGCCAGCAGCTTTGGGACTATGCAAGAGACCCAGTACTTC.

This clonotype was seen only a few times. The chain links TRBV18 to TRBJ1-4, with D perhaps matching TRBD1 (6 bases). The germline V and J ends were trimmed by 8 bases and 6 bases, with 13 bases remaining between them. The length of the CDR3 is 13 residues. Germline loops: CDR1 KGHSH, CDR2 LQKENI. This CDR3 is CASAQGMDEKLFF. As DNA, the CDR3 is TGTGCCAGCGCGCAGGGGATGGATGAAAAACTGTTTTTT.

The sample holds many counts of this clonotype. V and J are TRBV7-2 and TRBJ1-1; 7 positions agree with TRBD1. Germline V gives CDR1 SGHTA, CDR2 FQGNSA. This CDR3 region has 14 residues. V lost 5 bases to trimming and J lost 0 bases; unmatched junction nucleotides: 3. The CDR3 region is CASSRDSLNTEAFF. In DNA form, the CDR3 reads TGTGCCAGCAGCCGGGACAGTTTGAACACTGAAGCTTTCTTT.

This clonotype was counted at least ten times. The chain joins TRBV5-1 to TRBJ1-1; the D gene is possibly TRBD1 (5 bases). The CDR3 is made up of 14 amino acids. V was shortened by 6 bases and J by 7 bases, with 19 bases between the two germline ends. Germline CDR1 and CDR2: SGHRS and YFSETQ. The CDR3 DNA reads TGCGCCAGCACCACGGGAGGCGGCGGGGGTGAAGCTTTCTTT. This encodes CASTTGGGGGEAFF.

This clonotype showed up many times. The chain has TRBV7-9 and TRBJ1-5; D is undetermined. The CDR3 is made up of 14 amino acids. V was cut by 5 bases and J by 2 bases, with 10 bases left in between. Germline assignment: CDR1 SEHNR and CDR2 FQNEAQ (reference sequence). CDR3: CASSPRKGNQPQHF. The CDR3 nucleotides are TGTGCCAGCAGCCCCCGAAAGGGCAATCAGCCCCAGCATTTT.

The V gene is TRBV9, the J gene TRBJ2-1; 9 positions agree with TRBD1. Germline assignment: CDR1 SGDLS and CDR2 YYNGEE. The CDR3 has 15 amino acids. The V segment lost 4 bases and the J segment 6 bases; nucleotides outside the gene matches: 8. The DNA of the CDR3 is TGTGCCAGCAGCTTCCGGGACAGGGAGTTCAATGAGCAGTTCTTC. Its protein product is CASSFRDREFNEQFF.

This clonotype is a singleton in its sample. This rearrangement joins TRBV3-1 to TRBJ2-7, with D possibly called TRBD1 or TRBD2 (5 bases each). Germline V gene data show CDR1 as LGHDT and CDR2 as YNNKEL (reference sequence). Trimming shortened V by 10 bases and J by 2 bases, and 21 bases separated the two germline ends. The length of the CDR3 is 15 residues. CDR3 region: CATCQTGTGPYEQYF. The DNA of the CDR3 is TGTGCCACCTGCCAGACCGGGACCGGTCCCTACGAGCAGTACTTC.

This clonotype was recorded at least ten times. This chain links TRBV5-1 with TRBJ1-2, with D uncertain. Looked up from germline, CDR1 is SGHRS and CDR2 is YFSETQ. Trimming removed 4 bases from V and 0 bases from J, with 13 bases in between. CDR3 length: 15 residues. CDR3 loop: CASSVGVISNYGYTF. In DNA, the CDR3 is TGCGCCAGCAGCGTTGGGGTCATTTCTAACTATGGCTACACCTTC.

As to this clonotype: Since a much larger clone is just one base distant, this may be a read error. The genes are TRBV7-9 and TRBJ2-3; TRBD1 might be the D (5 bases). The CDR3 has 15 amino acids. Germline V gene data show CDR1 as SEHNR and CDR2 as FQNEAQ (reference sequence). The ends were cut back, 1 base at V and 2 bases at J, with 10 bases in the middle. CDR3 nucleotides: TGTGCCAGCAGCTTAGATAGGACATCCACAGATACGCAGTATTTT. Protein sequence: CASSLDRTSTDTQYF.

This clonotype was found many times. J is TRBJ1-1 and V is TRBV4-1, with a weak D call TRBD1 (6 bases). Germline V CDR1 and CDR2: MGHRA, YSYEKL. V dropped 4 bases and J dropped 8 bases, with 11 bases sitting between them. CDR3 length equals 12 residues. The CDR3 here is CASSLPGTEAFF. The CDR3 nucleotides read TGCGCCAGCAGCCTTCCCGGGACAGAAGCTTTCTTT.

The chain has TRBV12-3 or TRBV12-4 and TRBJ2-5; 8 bases align to TRBD1. The CDR3 loop spans 13 amino acids. Losses at the gene ends were 1 base for V and 10 bases for J; bases not matched to a gene: 5. The CDR3 here is CASSLEQGEVQYF. The CDR3 coding sequence is TGTGCCAGCAGTTTAGAACAGGGGGAGGTCCAGTACTTC.

This clonotype showed up many times. The chain links TRBV28 to TRBJ2-7; no reliable D call. Germline CDR1 and CDR2: MDHEN and SYDVKM. Between the trimmed V and J ends, which lost 2 bases and 5 bases, there was a span of 13 bases. The CDR3 spans 14 residues. The CDR3 protein is CASSLSNSPHEQYF. The CDR3 nucleotides read TGTGCCAGCAGTTTAAGTAATAGCCCCCACGAGCAGTACTTC.

This clonotype was detected ten times or more. The chain employs TRBV20-1 and TRBJ1-4; D not certain. The CDR3 is 13 amino acids. V lost 3 bases to trimming and J lost 4 bases, with 9 bases between them. CDR1 and CDR2 (germline): DFQATT, SNEGSKA (reference sequence). The chain's CDR3 is CSASQVLNEKLFF. The CDR3 region has the DNA TGCAGTGCTAGCCAGGTTCTTAATGAAAAACTGTTTTTT.

The chain has TRBV20-1 and TRBJ2-1; D remains ambiguous. CDR1 DFQATT and CDR2 SNEGSKA come from the germline V gene (reference sequence). This CDR3 spans 14 amino acids. The V end was cut by 0 bases, the J end by 8 bases, with 14 bases between. CDR3 coding DNA: TGCAGTGCTAGAGATTTAGGGTCGGATGATGAGCAGTTCTTC. Protein: CSARDLGSDDEQFF.

This clonotype was counted many times. The gene calls are TRBV7-2 and TRBJ2-7; the match to TRBD1 covers 8 bases. Unmatched junction bases numbered 7, after V lost 5 bases and J lost 1 base. The germline gives CDR1 SGHTA, CDR2 FQGNSA. CDR3 length equals 15 residues. CDR3 amino acids: CASSPRTGTSYEQYF. The CDR3, as DNA: TGTGCCAGCAGCCCCCGGACAGGGACGTCCTACGAGCAGTACTTC.

This clonotype was recorded many times. The CDR3 region is CASSLDRVYYEQYF. CDR3 bases: TGCGCCAGCAGCCTGGACAGGGTGTACTACGAGCAGTACTTC. The J gene is TRBJ2-7, the V gene TRBV5-1, with 8 bases fitting TRBD1. Germline values: CDR1 SGHRS, CDR2 YFSETQ. Trimming cost V 4 bases and J 3 bases; bases outside gene matches: 6. This CDR3 has 14 residues.

This clonotype appeared many times. The chain employs TRBV20-1 and TRBJ1-2; 10 bases match TRBD1. Germline CDR1 DFQATT, CDR2 SNEGSKA (reference sequence). The CDR3 is 14 residues long. The trim removed 2 bases at V and 6 bases at J, leaving 6 bases unmatched. CDR3 coding DNA: TGCAGTGCTAGATCGACAGGGGGCCTAAATGGCTACACCTTC. Translating gives CSARSTGGLNGYTF.

This clonotype has ten or more counts. This chain joins TRBV20-1 and TRBJ2-3; weak D call: TRBD2 (5 bases). The germline V gene has CDR1 DFQATT and CDR2 SNEGSKA (reference sequence). CDR3 length equals 13 residues. V lost 6 bases and J 6 bases, leaving 16 bases between the germline ends. CDR3 DNA sequence: TGCAGTGCCTTACGGACTGAAGGGGATACGCAGTATTTT. Translated: CSALRTEGDTQYF.